What follows are 32 T cell receptor beta chains derived from one specimen sequenced in a study of T cell repertoires in cytomegalovirus infection. TCRdb analysed the reads with MiXCR anew, one entry per CDR3 protein. The sample has fewer than 1,000,000 distinct CDR3 sequences; about a third are singletons. Antigens of these TCRs are unknown. Here the sequenced sample was cultured CD8+ T cells from PBMCs, taken from culture after CMV antigen stimulation. Receptors were obtained from a human donor in good health (CMV status not recorded). Some clones in this sample may be carry-over from other donors' samples.

This clonotype is a singleton in its sample. This sequence may be a read error, since a much larger clone differs from it by one base. The chain is built from TRBV7-2 and TRBJ1-1; 7 nucleotides agree with TRBD1. The CDR3 extends over 14 amino acids. The germline CDR1 and CDR2 sequences are SGHTA and FQGNSA. CDR3 sequence (DNA): TGTGTCAGCAGAAAGGACAGGTCGAACACTGAAGCTTTCTTT. Translating gives CVSRKDRSNTEAFF.

This clonotype was recorded a few times. V usage is TRBV28 and J usage is TRBJ2-5; tentative D call: TRBD2 (7 bases). Germline CDR1 is MDHEN and CDR2 is SYDVKM. Trimming stripped 6 bases from V and 5 bases from J, with 19 bases between. This CDR3 has 15 residues. This CDR3 reads CASRGGGGFEETQYF. CDR3 DNA sequence: TGTGCCAGCAGGGGAGGGGGGGGATTTGAGGAGACCCAGTACTTC.

The chain is built from TRBV10-3 and TRBJ2-2; the match to TRBD2 covers 9 bases. The CDR3 totals 18 residues. Germline V gene data show CDR1 as ENHRY and CDR2 as SYGVKD. V lost 3 bases and J lost 5; bases outside the gene matches: 13. The CDR3 loop reads CAISDPTLAGRRTGELFF. CDR3 bases: TGTGCCATCAGTGACCCCACTCTAGCGGGAAGGCGAACCGGGGAGCTGTTTTTT.

CDR3 in DNA: TGCGCCAGCAGCCAAGGTAGCGGGGGGCCTCATGAGCAGTTCTTC. It encodes CASSQGSGGPHEQFF. This chain connects TRBV4-3 to TRBJ2-1; 10 nucleotides line up with TRBD2. V lost 1 base and J lost 8; bases outside the gene matches: 5. The length of the CDR3 is 15 residues. Germline V CDR1 and CDR2: LGHNA, YSLEER.

The chain combines TRBV7-6 with TRBJ2-6; tentative D call: TRBD1 (5 bases). Trimming removed 3 bases at V and 4 bases at J, with 13 bases between. The CDR3 runs 16 residues. Germline V gene data show CDR1 as SGHVS and CDR2 as FNYEAQ. CDR3: CASSLSGQTGANVLTF. In DNA form, the CDR3 reads TGTGCCAGCAGCTTGTCAGGGCAGACGGGGGCCAACGTCCTGACTTTC.

This clonotype has more than one count but fewer than ten. The rearrangement uses TRBV19 and TRBJ2-2; TRBD1 agrees at 10 bases. CDR1 is LNHDA and CDR2 is SQIVND in the germline V gene (reference sequence). This CDR3 comprises 16 residues. The junction had 6 bases not matched to a gene; V was cut back by 5 bases and J by 3 bases. The CDR3 is CASSLGQGFYTGELFF. For the CDR3, the DNA is TGTGCCAGTAGTTTGGGACAGGGGTTTTACACCGGGGAGCTGTTTTTT.

A remark on this clonotype: The conserved phenylalanine or tryptophan normally closing the CDR3 is absent here, so this likely arose from a read error. The DNA is omitted, as the CDR3 cannot be located on it reliably, and the CDR3 follows TCRdb's listing. The chain combines TRBV28 with TRBJ2-3; TRBD1, as called in the table, went unchecked against the DNA. The germline V gene encodes CDR1 MDHEN and CDR2 SYDVKM. Both ends counted, the CDR3 spans 16 residues. CDR3 protein: CASSSSWTGLKDTQYL.

This clonotype was counted ten times or more. The chain couples TRBV7-2 to TRBJ1-1; D remains ambiguous. The CDR3 has 15 amino acids. Trimming took 6 bases from V and 1 from J, leaving 15 bases between them. Per the germline V gene, CDR1 is SGHTA and CDR2 is FQGNSA. DNA of the CDR3: TGTGCCAGCAGTCTAGAGTCCGTGCCGAACACTGAAGCTTTCTTT. Translation: CASSLESVPNTEAFF.

The gene calls are TRBV19 and TRBJ1-5; TRBD1 is a possible D gene (5 bases). There are 15 residues in the CDR3. V was trimmed by 7 bases and J by 1 base, leaving 14 bases between them. Germline loops: CDR1 LNHDA, CDR2 SQIVND (reference sequence). This CDR3 is CASNVRDVSNQPQHF. In DNA, the CDR3 is TGTGCCAGTAACGTGCGGGACGTGAGCAATCAGCCCCAGCATTTT.

This clonotype was seen many times. V is TRBV7-9 and J is TRBJ1-1; 8 nucleotides align to TRBD1. J was trimmed by 0 bases and V by 8 bases; bases with no gene match: 14. This CDR3 region has 17 residues. Per germline, CDR1 SEHNR and CDR2 FQNEAQ (reference sequence). The CDR3 DNA is TGTGCCAGCTTCAAGGGGGCAGGGGGCGAGTTGAACACTGAAGCTTTCTTT. The encoded protein is CASFKGAGGELNTEAFF.

This clonotype has at least ten counts. V usage is TRBV5-4 and J usage is TRBJ1-1; D not certain. The germline gives CDR1 SGHNT, CDR2 YYREEE (reference sequence). The CDR3 totals 11 residues. Trimming removed 6 bases from V and 0 bases from J, with 3 bases in between. CDR3 coding DNA: TGTGCCAGCATCCTGAACACTGAAGCTTTCTTT. Translation: CASILNTEAFF.

The chain carries TRBV2 and TRBJ2-1; 10 positions match TRBD1. V shed 9 bases, J shed 8 bases, and the junction held 7 bases outside the gene matches. The CDR3 consists of 13 residues. The germline CDR1 and CDR2 sequences are SNHLY and FYNNEI. The CDR3 bases are TGTGCCAGGTGGACAGGGGGTCTCGATGAGCAGTTCTTC. As protein: CARWTGGLDEQFF.

This chain uses TRBV7-2 with TRBJ2-1; 9 bases are a match to TRBD1. This CDR3 has 16 residues. The junction had 6 bases not matched to a gene; V was cut back by 1 base and J by 5 bases. The germline V gene encodes CDR1 SGHTA and CDR2 FQGNSA. CDR3 sequence reads: CASSLVGDRVHNEQFF. The CDR3, as DNA: TGTGCCAGCAGCTTAGTAGGGGACAGGGTCCACAATGAGCAGTTCTTC.

The CDR3 nucleotides are TGTGCCAGCAGCTTTGTGGACGAATACAATCAGCCCCAGCATTTT. It is translated as CASSFVDEYNQPQHF. J is TRBJ1-5 and V is TRBV7-2; unclear D gene. The CDR3 is made up of 15 amino acids. V was trimmed by 3 bases and J by 3 bases, leaving 12 bases between them. CDR1 and CDR2 (germline): SGHTA, FQGNSA.

This clonotype was picked up many times. The chain employs TRBV12-3 or TRBV12-4 and TRBJ1-2; D is unclear. Trimming took 5 bases from V and 4 from J, leaving 11 bases between them. The CDR3 is made up of 13 amino acids. The CDR3 DNA reads as TGTGCCAGCAGTCGCCCGGGTATCTATGGCTACACCTTC. This gives the protein CASSRPGIYGYTF.

CDR3 in amino acids: CASSGRGQIVAEAFF. DNA of the CDR3: TGTGCCAGCAGCGGCAGGGGGCAGATAGTAGCTGAAGCTTTCTTT. The V call is TRBV7-6, the J call TRBJ1-1, with 8 bases that match TRBD1. With 5 bases clipped from V and 6 bases from J, the junction kept 11 bases outside the gene matches. CDR1 SGHVS and CDR2 FNYEAQ come from the germline V gene. This CDR3 comprises 15 residues.

As for this clonotype: Germline is not matched at one junction end, which may reflect a read error. The chain uses TRBV6-6 and TRBJ2-3, with 7 bases matching TRBD1. The CDR3 has 14 amino acids. Germline values: CDR1 MNHNY, CDR2 SVGAGI (reference sequence). CDR3 nucleotides: TGTGCCAGCAGATACTCAGGGGGTACAGATACGCAGTATTTT. Its translation is CASRYSGGTDTQYF.

The chain employs TRBV20-1 and TRBJ1-6; 10 bases match TRBD1. The germline CDR1 and CDR2 sequences are DFQATT and SNEGSKA (reference sequence). There are 13 residues in the CDR3. V lost 4 bases, J lost 13 bases, and 7 bases stayed unmatched. DNA of the CDR3: TGCAGTGCTACGGACAGGGGGGACTCTCCCCTCCACTTT. It encodes CSATDRGDSPLHF.

The genes are TRBV7-6 and TRBJ2-5; possible D gene TRBD1, 6 bases. The CDR3 covers 14 residues. The germline V gene encodes CDR1 SGHVS and CDR2 FNYEAQ. The germline V and J ends were trimmed by 8 bases and 4 bases, with 17 bases remaining between them. The CDR3 DNA follows: TGTGCCAGCGGTGGCAGGGGTTTAGGAGAGACCCAGTACTTC. This sequence encodes CASGGRGLGETQYF.

The rearrangement links TRBV4-1 to TRBJ1-1; TRBD1 matches 8 bases. The junction had 11 bases not matched to a gene; V was cut back by 8 bases and J by 3 bases. The CDR3 totals 15 residues. Germline loops: CDR1 MGHRA, CDR2 YSYEKL. The chain's CDR3 is CASLHLTGEDTEAFF. Written as DNA, the CDR3 is TGCGCCAGCCTTCATCTGACAGGGGAGGACACTGAAGCTTTCTTT.

V is TRBV6-2 or TRBV6-3 and J is TRBJ1-1; the D gene is possibly TRBD1 (6 bases). The germline CDR1 and CDR2 sequences are MNHEY and SVGEGT. The CDR3 has 13 amino acids. V lost 6 bases and J lost 2, with 10 bases in between. The CDR3 coding sequence is TGTGCCAGCAGGGACAGAAGTAACACTGAAGCTTTCTTT. Amino acid sequence: CASRDRSNTEAFF.

J is TRBJ1-2 and V is TRBV9, with 9 bases that match TRBD1. The CDR3 spans 17 residues. V lost 4 bases, J lost 8 bases, and 18 bases stayed unmatched. Germline assignment: CDR1 SGDLS and CDR2 YYNGEE. The CDR3 sequence is CASSSSGPRQGGYGYTF. The DNA of the CDR3 is TGTGCCAGCAGCTCATCCGGACCGAGACAGGGGGGGTACGGCTACACCTTC.

The J gene is TRBJ2-7, the V gene TRBV19, with 7 positions matching TRBD2. The CDR3 length is 15 residues. Germline CDR1 reads LNHDA; CDR2 reads SQIVND (reference sequence). The ends lost 5 bases at V and 2 bases at J; junction bases unmatched: 9. Here the CDR3 reads CASSVPWGGTYEQYF. Here the CDR3 DNA reads TGTGCCAGTAGTGTCCCCTGGGGGGGGACCTACGAGCAGTACTTC.

The chain uses TRBV19 and TRBJ1-1; D not resolved. V gave up 5 bases and J gave up 3 bases, with 13 bases separating them. Germline values: CDR1 LNHDA, CDR2 SQIVND (reference sequence). The CDR3 has 14 amino acids. The DNA of the CDR3 is TGTGCCAGTAGTTCCAGGATCTTTGACACTGAAGCTTTCTTT. It is translated as CASSSRIFDTEAFF.

This chain joins TRBV6-1 and TRBJ1-6, with D perhaps matching TRBD1 (5 bases). The germline gives CDR1 MNHNS, CDR2 SASEGT. This CDR3 has 14 residues. V lost 2 bases and J lost 12, with 14 bases in between. The CDR3 loop is CASSETGGGGPLHF. DNA of the CDR3: TGTGCCAGCAGTGAAACGGGGGGGGGAGGACCCCTCCACTTT.

This chain joins TRBV19 and TRBJ1-1; D not certain. With 2 bases removed from V and 0 bases from J, the gap between germline ends came to 16 bases. Germline lookup yields CDR1 LNHDA and CDR2 SQIVND (reference sequence). The CDR3 is made up of 17 amino acids. CDR3 in amino acids: CASSIRVTKPLNTEAFF. CDR3 DNA: TGTGCCAGTAGTATAAGGGTAACCAAACCTTTGAACACTGAAGCTTTCTTT.

This clonotype was observed a single time. The chain carries TRBV4-3 and TRBJ1-2, with 7 bases lining up with TRBD1. Germline V gene data show CDR1 as LGHNA and CDR2 as YSLEER. This CDR3 has 13 residues. The trim removed 6 bases at V and 3 bases at J, leaving 4 bases unmatched. Here the CDR3 DNA reads TGCGCCAGCAGACGGGACAGCTACTATGGCTACACCTTC. Amino acids: CASRRDSYYGYTF.

The rearrangement joins TRBV5-1 to TRBJ2-7; unclear D gene. The germline V and J ends were trimmed by 2 bases and 6 bases, with 12 bases remaining between them. In germline, CDR1 is SGHRS, CDR2 YFSETQ. The CDR3 covers 13 residues. The CDR3 DNA reads as TGCGCCAGCAGCTTTTTGATGGGCGGCGAGCAGTACTTC. Translating gives CASSFLMGGEQYF.

A remark on this clonotype: A much bigger clone sits one base away, suggesting this may be a read error. The rearrangement links TRBV7-6 to TRBJ1-1; D is ambiguous. The germline V gene has CDR1 SGHVS and CDR2 FNYEAQ. Trimming removed 1 base at V and 1 base at J, with 10 bases between. This CDR3 has 15 amino acids. CDR3 residues: CASSLDASPNTEAFF. CDR3 nucleotide sequence: TGTGCCAGCAGCTTAGATGCGAGCCCGAACACTGAAGCTTTCTTT.

The V call is TRBV6-8, the J call TRBJ2-1; 10 positions match TRBD2. V lost 6 bases to trimming and J lost 9 bases; unmatched junction nucleotides: 8. The CDR3 has 14 amino acids. Germline V lookup: CDR1 MNHGY, CDR2 SAAAGT. The CDR3, as DNA: TGTGCCAGCAGAAAGCGGGGGGGGATTGGTGAGCAGTTCTTC. As protein: CASRKRGGIGEQFF.

The CDR3 here is CASSDRGAGYNSPLHF. DNA of the CDR3: TGCGCCAGCAGCGATAGGGGGGCAGGGTACAATTCACCCCTCCACTTT. The V call is TRBV4-1, the J call TRBJ1-6; D perhaps matches TRBD1 (6 bases). Germline lookup yields CDR1 MGHRA and CDR2 YSYEKL. The CDR3 totals 16 residues. The V end lost 5 bases, the J end lost 7 bases, and 18 bases lay between the germline ends.

This clonotype was seen many times. The chain carries TRBV7-2 and TRBJ2-7; 12 positions match TRBD1. With V trimmed by 1 base and J by 3 bases, 4 bases remained unmatched. Germline CDR1 reads SGHTA; CDR2 reads FQGNSA. This CDR3 is built from 16 residues. The CDR3 here is CASSLGGTGGFYEQYF. In DNA, the CDR3 is TGTGCCAGCAGCTTAGGAGGGACAGGGGGCTTCTACGAGCAGTACTTC.